This T cell receptor beta chain comes out of a study of regulatory T cells in long-lasting Graves disease. Overall study results and limits: Patients whose Graves' disease persisted exhibited lower TCR diversity than those newly diagnosed.

This clonotype was seen a few times. Its antigen is currently unknown. V was pared by 5 bases and J by 10 bases, with 12 bases between. This CDR3 is built from 12 residues. Germline CDR1 MDHEN, CDR2 SYDVKM. Time point reported: newly diagnosed GD, antithyroid drugs for less than 3 months. PBMCs were the source of the RNA used for TCR sequencing. Library construction for TCR beta used iRepertoire HTBI primers and Arm-PCR of CDR3 regions. TCRdb passed the multiplex PCR reads through MiXCR, listing each CDR3 protein once. The sample comprises 400,000 to 500,000 distinct CDR3 sequences, approximately 16% of which are singletons, and about 23% rests with the top ten. A further study also used this sample, focusing on T cells in Graves' hyperthyroidism and ophthalmopathy.

The TCR comes from a woman aged 18 to 35 with Graves disease. The chain links TRBV28 to TRBJ1-5; possibly TRBD1 for D (5 bases). The starting material was peripheral blood mononuclear cells (PBMCs), obtained at new diagnosis, from a patient treated with antithyroid drugs. CDR3 sequence: CASSTRVFPQHF. The CDR3 region has the DNA TGTGCCAGCAGTACCAGGGTTTTTCCCCAGCATTTT.